The present TCR beta chain was sequenced within a study of blood T cell repertoires in COVID-19. The assay was immunoSEQ multiplex PCR, and TCRdb's table has in-frame clones only and misses some. The table includes some 300,000 clones, about nine tenths detected once. This sequence was found in a woman younger than 45 who had recovered from COVID-19. The material sequenced was peripheral blood.

CDR3 loop: CASSQGARGVYNSPLHF. For the CDR3, the DNA is TGTGCCAGCAGCCAAGGGGCACGGGGGGTTTATAATTCACCCCTCCACTTT. The chain recombines TRBV4-2 with TRBJ1-6; possibly TRBD1 for D (5 bases). Deletions cut 1 base from V and 4 bases from J, with 14 bases between. Germline loops: CDR1 LGHNA, CDR2 YNFKEQ. The CDR3 has 17 amino acids.